A selection of T cell receptor beta chains follows, all from one sample in a study of radiation and T cells in renal cell carcinoma. Sequencing used immunoSEQ multiplex PCR; TCRdb keeps in-frame clones, though not all of them. The sample includes roughly 14,000 clones, 62% of them seen just once. The sample in question was tumor tissue, obtained from a patient whose treatment was nephrectomy without radiotherapy. The receptors here all came from a man aged 55 to 70 with renal cell carcinoma. The CDR3 runs from the conserved cysteine through the conserved F or W. The D gene is left open where the match is weak. Clone size is not always given. Where it is, it says once, few, many or a class for expanded clones.

j_gene,d_gene,v_gene,abundance,CDR3aa,CDR3nt
TRBJ1-2,.,TRBV28,.,CASSTGQVVHGYTF,TGTGCCAGCAGTACGGGCCAGGTCGTACATGGCTACACCTTC
TRBJ2-2,TRBD1,TRBV18,few,CASRPDDRGRAGELFF,TGTGCCAGCCGACCTGATGACAGGGGACGGGCCGGGGAGCTGTTTTTT
TRBJ2-6,TRBD2,TRBV25-1,.,CASSESGTRGANVLTF,TGTGCCAGCAGTGAATCCGGGACTAGGGGAGCCAACGTCCTGACTTTC
TRBJ2-3,.,TRBV28,.,CASSLDPPGVKDTDTQYF,TGTGCCAGCAGTCTAGACCCCCCAGGGGTAAAAGACACAGATACGCAGTATTTT
TRBJ1-2,TRBD1,TRBV6-6,.,CASSRTGGSYGYTF,TGTGCCAGCAGTCGAACAGGGGGCAGCTATGGCTACACCTTC
TRBJ1-5,.,TRBV25-1,few,CASSDPRGQPQHF,TGTGCCAGCAGTGATCCTAGGGGTCAGCCCCAGCATTTT
TRBJ1-2,.,TRBV5-6,.,CASSPTTAGRGSGYTF,TGTGCCAGCAGCCCAACTACCGCGGGTCGTGGCTCCGGCTACACCTTC
TRBJ1-1,.,TRBV6-5,.,CASRGQPIAFF,TGTGCCAGCAGAGGACAGCCGATAGCTTTCTTT
TRBJ2-7,.,TRBV6-5,.,CASMASSYEQYF,TGTGCCAGCATGGCTAGCTCCTACGAGCAGTACTTC
TRBJ1-1,TRBD1,TRBV6-4,few,CASRWRDRGTEAFF,TGTGCCAGCAGGTGGCGGGACAGGGGCACTGAAGCTTTCTTT
TRBJ2-1,TRBD2,TRBV7-8,.,CASSLAGTSGRDNEQFF,TGTGCCAGCAGCTTAGCCGGGACTAGCGGGAGGGACAATGAGCAGTTCTTC
TRBJ1-2,.,TRBV5-6,.,CASSLIQHYGYTF,TGTGCCAGCAGCTTGATCCAGCACTATGGCTACACCTTC
TRBJ2-1,.,TRBV10-1,once,CASSESNRRVDNEQFF,TGCGCCAGCAGTGAGTCTAACCGGAGAGTGGACAATGAGCAGTTCTTC
TRBJ2-5,.,TRBV4-1,.,CASSRKIWGEGVSQETQYF,TGCGCCAGCAGCCGAAAAATTTGGGGGGAAGGGGTGAGCCAAGAGACCCAGTACTTC
TRBJ2-3,.,TRBV5-4,few,CASSLAGQESTDTQYF,TGTGCCAGCAGCTTGGCAGGGCAGGAGAGCACAGATACGCAGTATTTT
TRBJ2-5,.,TRBV7-2,once,CASSLVGVTETQYF,TGTGCCAGCAGCTTAGTTGGGGTGACGGAGACCCAGTACTTC
TRBJ2-2,.,TRBV5-1,.,CASSPSEVPGELFF,TGCGCCAGCAGCCCCTCCGAGGTCCCCGGGGAGCTGTTTTTT
TRBJ1-5,TRBD1,TRBV28,few,CASSSEGAGNQPQHF,TGTGCCAGCAGTTCCGAGGGGGCCGGCAATCAGCCCCAGCATTTT
TRBJ2-3,TRBD2,TRBV19,medium-sized,CASSIRGVGGYLSTDTQYF,TGTGCCAGTAGTATCCGGGGGGTCGGCGGGTATCTGAGCACAGATACGCAGTATTTT
TRBJ2-3,.,TRBV7-8,.,CASSPQGGHGTQYF,TGTGCCAGCAGCCCACAGGGAGGGCACGGTACGCAGTATTTT
TRBJ2-1,TRBD2,TRBV27,once,CASRTSGRTDEQFF,TGTGCCAGCAGGACTAGCGGGAGGACCGATGAGCAGTTCTTC
TRBJ2-1,TRBD2,TRBV7-6,.,CASSLEVVAGGLYNEQFF,TGTGCCAGCAGCTTAGAGGTTGTAGCGGGAGGGCTTTACAATGAGCAGTTCTTC
TRBJ1-1,.,TRBV2,few,CASWFLRGDTEAFF,TGTGCCAGCTGGTTTCTCCGAGGGGACACTGAAGCTTTCTTT
TRBJ1-1,.,TRBV5-1,few,CASSPGTANTEAFF,TGCGCCAGCAGCCCCGGGACGGCGAACACTGAAGCTTTCTTT
TRBJ2-1,TRBD2,TRBV30,few,CAWGDLAGGGNEQFF,TGTGCCTGGGGAGACCTAGCGGGAGGGGGTAATGAGCAGTTCTTC
TRBJ1-5,.,TRBV5-8,.,CASSSGSLGSNQPQHF,TGTGCCAGCAGCTCAGGGAGTTTAGGTAGCAATCAGCCCCAGCATTTT
TRBJ2-5,.,TRBV19,.,CASSIAQETQYF,TGTGCCAGTAGTATAGCCCAAGAGACCCAGTACTTC
TRBJ2-7,.,TRBV28,once,CASSYDRTYEQYF,TGTGCCAGCAGTTACGACCGTACCTACGAGCAGTACTTC
TRBJ2-7,.,TRBV7-3,.,CASSLGTGAREQYF,TGTGCCAGCAGCCTCGGGACGGGAGCTCGGGAGCAGTACTTC
TRBJ2-6,TRBD1,TRBV7-3,.,CASSLKGTGGSGANVLTF,TGTGCCAGCAGCTTAAAGGGGACAGGGGGCTCTGGGGCCAACGTCCTGACTTTC
TRBJ1-4,.,TRBV7-9,once,CASSQGRQDEKLFF,TGTGCCAGCAGCCAGGGACGGCAAGATGAAAAACTGTTTTTT
TRBJ2-5,.,TRBV9,.,CASSLRQKQETQYF,TGTGCCAGCAGCCTCCGACAGAAACAAGAGACCCAGTACTTC
TRBJ1-5,.,TRBV7-2,.,CASSLRAGQPQHF,TGTGCCAGCAGCTTACGTGCAGGTCAGCCCCAGCATTTT
TRBJ1-1,.,TRBV18,.,CASSPPGTPGGAFF,TGTGCCAGCTCACCCCCCGGGACCCCAGGAGGAGCTTTCTTT
TRBJ2-2,.,TRBV5-8,.,CASSPGQINTGELFF,TGTGCCAGCAGCCCTGGACAGATCAACACCGGGGAGCTGTTTTTT
TRBJ1-4,TRBD1,TRBV7-2,.,CASSVQQGAVEKLFF,TGTGCCAGCAGCGTACAACAGGGGGCGGTTGAAAAACTGTTTTTT
TRBJ2-7,TRBD2,TRBV5-6,.,CASSSSGGGPYEQYF,TGTGCCAGCAGCTCGTCCGGGGGGGGACCCTACGAGCAGTACTTC
TRBJ1-1,.,TRBV9,.,CASSGQTMNTEAFF,TGTGCCAGCAGCGGACAGACTATGAACACTGAAGCTTTCTTT
TRBJ2-7,TRBD2,TRBV5-5,.,CASSLGGSSYEQYF,TGTGCCAGCAGCTTGGGCGGGAGCTCCTACGAGCAGTACTTC
TRBJ2-3,.,TRBV7-2,.,CASSSRGSSTDTQYF,TGTGCCAGCAGTTCGAGGGGCTCTAGCACAGATACGCAGTATTTT
TRBJ2-3,.,TRBV13,few,CAAGRDTYTITDTQYF,TGTGCCGCGGGCAGAGATACTTACACAATCACTGATACGCAGTATTTT
TRBJ1-4,TRBD1,TRBV5-1,few,CASSPQGANEKLFF,TGCGCCAGCAGTCCACAGGGGGCTAATGAAAAACTGTTTTTT
TRBJ1-2,TRBD1,TRBV7-9,.,CASSLEGGSYGYTF,TGTGCCAGCAGCTTAGAAGGGGGCTCCTATGGCTACACCTTC
TRBJ2-7,TRBD1,TRBV6-6,.,CASSKGTGGPYEQYF,TGTGCCAGCAGTAAAGGGACAGGGGGCCCCTACGAGCAGTACTTC
TRBJ2-7,TRBD1,TRBV7-2,few,CASSLGQGGAYEQYF,TGTGCCAGCAGCTTAGGACAGGGGGGGGCCTACGAGCAGTACTTC
TRBJ2-5,TRBD2,TRBV10-3,once,CAISESTGGDGETQYF,TGTGCCATCAGTGAGTCGACGGGAGGGGACGGAGAGACCCAGTACTTC
TRBJ2-5,TRBD2,TRBV4-1,few,CASSQVALAGVQETQYF,TGCGCCAGCAGCCAAGTTGCCCTAGCGGGAGTCCAAGAGACCCAGTACTTC
TRBJ1-2,TRBD1,TRBV6-5,.,CASSPGQGRYTF,TGTGCCAGCAGTCCGGGACAGGGGCGCTACACCTTC